This T cell receptor beta chain appears in the sequencing data of a study of CD8 T cells in Susac syndrome. Random hexamers served to reverse transcribe roughly 0.5 to 1 ug RNA. TCRdb reanalysed the immunoSEQ multiplex PCR reads using MiXCR and keeps one entry per CDR3 protein. The repertoire holds some 170,000 distinct CDR3 sequences, with roughly 94% as singletons. Whole-study results and caveats: The TCR sequencing and HLA analysis in the study involved a relatively small number of individuals, as the study acknowledged.

This CDR3 has 14 residues. Germline loops: CDR1 MNHEY, CDR2 SMNVEV (reference sequence). V was trimmed by 8 bases and J by 1 base, leaving 14 bases between them. As regards this clonotype: The antigen is not known.

Sequencing of TCR beta covered CD8+ and CD4+ T cells obtained from blood. The origin of this receptor is a human donor in good health. The source material was CD4+ T cells from PBMCs. The chain carries TRBV27 and TRBJ1-1, with D maybe TRBD1 (6 bases). The CDR3 nucleotides are TGTGCCAGCCACAGGGTGAGGGGGAACACTGAAGCTTTCTTT. Translated: CASHRVRGNTEAFF.